This TCR beta chain was documented in a study of T-cell memory formation after mild COVID-19. The ends lost 6 bases at V and 2 bases at J; junction bases unmatched: 14. The length of the CDR3 is 18 residues. Findings and caveats of the study: Shrinking CD4+ clones resided mostly in CM and EM, and CD8+ ones in EMRA. Second-wave clones that peaked on day 37 lacked confirmed SARS-CoV-2 specificity.

Constant-segment primers were used for 5'RACE, and the resulting TCR alpha and TCR beta cDNA libraries carried sample barcodes and UMIs. In TCRdb, the 5' RACE reads were re-called with MiXCR into one record per CDR3 protein. The sample holds 350,000 to 500,000 distinct CDR3 sequences, 20% to 25% seen once. A few counts support this clonotype. The antigen remains unidentified. The chain joins TRBV12-3 or TRBV12-4 to TRBJ1-3, with TRBD1 matching over 9 bases. The receptor was isolated from an adult woman who had mild COVID-19 (a few samples of this study predate the infection). Cell type and time point are not known. Material: PBMCs or a T cell subset sorted from them (not recorded which). This CDR3 reads CASRVPRADRGPGNTIYF. CDR3 bases: TGTGCCAGCAGGGTTCCACGTGCGGACAGGGGTCCTGGAAACACCATATATTTT.